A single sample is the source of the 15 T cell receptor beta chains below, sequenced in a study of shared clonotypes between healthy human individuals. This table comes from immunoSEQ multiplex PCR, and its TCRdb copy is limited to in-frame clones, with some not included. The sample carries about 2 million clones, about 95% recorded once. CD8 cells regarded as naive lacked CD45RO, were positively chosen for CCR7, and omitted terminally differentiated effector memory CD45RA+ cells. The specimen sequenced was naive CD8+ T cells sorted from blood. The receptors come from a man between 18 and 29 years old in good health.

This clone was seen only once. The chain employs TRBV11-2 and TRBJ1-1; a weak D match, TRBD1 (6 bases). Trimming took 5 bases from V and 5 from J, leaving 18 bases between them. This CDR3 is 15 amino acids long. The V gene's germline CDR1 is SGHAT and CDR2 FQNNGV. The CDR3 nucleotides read TGTGCCAGCAGCCCGATCGCAGGGGTTGGGACTGAAGCTTTCTTT. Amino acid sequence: CASSPIAGVGTEAFF.

CDR3 in DNA: TGTGCCAGCAGCGTAGGCGTCAGCGCAAACTATGGCTACACCTTC. Its protein is CASSVGVSANYGYTF. This sequence joins TRBV9 and TRBJ1-2; no clear D. CDR1 and CDR2 (germline): SGDLS, YYNGEE. This CDR3 comprises 15 residues. Trimming shortened V by 0 bases and J by 2 bases, and 11 bases separated the two germline ends.

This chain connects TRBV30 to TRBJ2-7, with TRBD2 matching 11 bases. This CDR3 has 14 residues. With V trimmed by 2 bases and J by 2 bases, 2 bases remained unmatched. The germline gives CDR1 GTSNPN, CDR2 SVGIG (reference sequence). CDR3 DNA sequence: TGTGCCTGGAGTTTAGCGGGGGGGACCTACGAGCAGTACTTC. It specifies CAWSLAGGTYEQYF.

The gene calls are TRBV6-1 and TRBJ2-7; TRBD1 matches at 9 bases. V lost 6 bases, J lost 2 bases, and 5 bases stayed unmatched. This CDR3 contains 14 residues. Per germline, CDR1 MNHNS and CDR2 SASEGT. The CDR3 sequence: CASRPRQGAYEQYF. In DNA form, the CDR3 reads TGTGCCAGCAGACCTAGACAGGGGGCCTACGAGCAGTACTTC.

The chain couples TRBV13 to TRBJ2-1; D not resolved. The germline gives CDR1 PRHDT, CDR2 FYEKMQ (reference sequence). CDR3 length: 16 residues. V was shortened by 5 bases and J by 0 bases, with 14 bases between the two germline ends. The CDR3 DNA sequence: TGTGCCAGCAGCCTCCCCCCCTTTAGCTCCTACAATGAGCAGTTCTTC. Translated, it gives CASSLPPFSSYNEQFF.

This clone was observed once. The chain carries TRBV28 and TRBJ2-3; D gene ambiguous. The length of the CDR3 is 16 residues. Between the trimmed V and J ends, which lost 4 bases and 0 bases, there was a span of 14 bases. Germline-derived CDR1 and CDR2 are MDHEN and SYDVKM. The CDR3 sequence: CASSSHVEFSTDTQYF. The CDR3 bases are TGTGCCAGCAGTTCCCACGTGGAGTTTAGCACAGATACGCAGTATTTT.

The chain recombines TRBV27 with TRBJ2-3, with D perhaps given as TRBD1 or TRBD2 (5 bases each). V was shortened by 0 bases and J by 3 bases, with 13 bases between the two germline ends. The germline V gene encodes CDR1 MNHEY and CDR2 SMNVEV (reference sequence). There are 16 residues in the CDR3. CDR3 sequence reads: CASSLSIGTATDTQYF. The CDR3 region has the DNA TGTGCCAGCAGTTTATCGATAGGGACCGCTACAGATACGCAGTATTTT.

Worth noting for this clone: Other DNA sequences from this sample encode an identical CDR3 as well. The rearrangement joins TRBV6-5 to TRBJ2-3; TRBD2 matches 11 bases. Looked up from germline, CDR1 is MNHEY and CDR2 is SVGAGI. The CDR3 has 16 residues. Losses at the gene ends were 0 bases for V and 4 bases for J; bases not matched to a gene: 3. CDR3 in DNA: TGTGCCAGCAGTTACTCGTTAGCGGGAGGGCCAGATACGCAGTATTTT. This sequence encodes CASSYSLAGGPDTQYF.

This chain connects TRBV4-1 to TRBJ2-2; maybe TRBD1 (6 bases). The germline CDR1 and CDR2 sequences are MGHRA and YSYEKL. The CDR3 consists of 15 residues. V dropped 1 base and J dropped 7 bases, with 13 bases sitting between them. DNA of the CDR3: TGCGCCAGCAGCCAAGCCGGGACAACCCTCGGGGAGCTGTTTTTT. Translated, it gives CASSQAGTTLGELFF.

The CDR3 DNA reads TGTGCCAGCAGTGACGGCTCCTATAATTCACCCCTCCACTTT. It encodes CASSDGSYNSPLHF. The chain joins TRBV2 to TRBJ1-6; D gene uncertain. CDR1 and CDR2 from the germline V gene are SNHLY and FYNNEI. The CDR3 length is 14 residues. V lost 3 bases, J lost 0 bases, and 3 bases lay in between.

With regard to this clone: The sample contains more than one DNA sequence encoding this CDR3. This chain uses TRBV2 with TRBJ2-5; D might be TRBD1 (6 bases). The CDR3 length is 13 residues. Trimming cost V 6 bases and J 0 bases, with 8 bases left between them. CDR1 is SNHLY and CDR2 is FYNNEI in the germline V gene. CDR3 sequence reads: CASRDSNQETQYF. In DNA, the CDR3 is TGTGCCAGCAGGGACAGTAACCAAGAGACCCAGTACTTC.

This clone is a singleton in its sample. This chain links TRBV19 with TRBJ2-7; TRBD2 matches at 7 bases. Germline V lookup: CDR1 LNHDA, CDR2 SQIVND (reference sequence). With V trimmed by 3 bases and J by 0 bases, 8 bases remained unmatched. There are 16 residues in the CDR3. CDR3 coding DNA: TGTGCCAGTAGTATTCCCAGCGGGGAGAGCTCCTACGAGCAGTACTTC. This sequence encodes CASSIPSGESSYEQYF.

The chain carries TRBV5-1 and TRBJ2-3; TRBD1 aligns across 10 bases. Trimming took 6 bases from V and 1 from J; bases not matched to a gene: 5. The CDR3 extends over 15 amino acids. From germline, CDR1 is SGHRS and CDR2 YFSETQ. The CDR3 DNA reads TGCGCCAGCACCCTGGGACAGGGGCGCACAGATACGCAGTATTTT. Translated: CASTLGQGRTDTQYF.

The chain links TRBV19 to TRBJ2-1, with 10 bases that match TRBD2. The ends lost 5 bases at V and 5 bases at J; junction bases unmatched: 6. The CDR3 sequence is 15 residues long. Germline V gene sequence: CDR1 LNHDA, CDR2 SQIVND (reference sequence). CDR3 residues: CASSPLAGLDNEQFF. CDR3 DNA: TGTGCCAGTAGTCCACTAGCGGGACTCGACAATGAGCAGTTCTTC.

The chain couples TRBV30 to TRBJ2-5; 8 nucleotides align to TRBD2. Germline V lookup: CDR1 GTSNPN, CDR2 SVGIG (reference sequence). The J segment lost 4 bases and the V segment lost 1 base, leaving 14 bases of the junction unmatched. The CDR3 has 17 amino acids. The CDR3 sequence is CAWSAFAGDGGGETQYF. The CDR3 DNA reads TGTGCCTGGAGTGCCTTTGCGGGAGACGGGGGGGGAGAGACCCAGTACTTC.